The clone carrying this T cell receptor (beta chain) was recorded a few times. Its cognate antigen is unknown. The data are from a study of cytomegalovirus exposure and HLA in healthy donors. Study findings and constraints: Later on, a genetic analysis was performed. It linked a missense variant in DCLRE1C with V- and J-gene trimming of TCR beta. Donors belonging to an Asian-associated ancestry cluster reportedly showed fewer N-insertions in productive TCRs than the approximately 640-donor mean, according to what a later analysis found.

PCR primers comprised 60 Vbeta and 13 Jbeta primers. TCRdb's table, derived via immunoSEQ multiplex PCR, lists solely in-frame clones and lacks some. Counted here are about 130,000 clones, over 50% occurring once; the ten biggest clones make up more than 1.5%. CDR3 size: 15 residues. The ends lost 1 base at V and 5 bases at J; junction bases unmatched: 3. Germline CDR1 SGHDN, CDR2 FVKESK. The sequence came from a human donor in good health. The sequenced material came from PBMCs. The rearrangement links TRBV14 to TRBJ2-2; the match to TRBD1 covers 8 bases. Here the CDR3 DNA reads TGTGCCAGCAGCCAAGGGACAGGGTGGACCGGGGAGCTGTTTTTT. Protein: CASSQGTGWTGELFF.